Listed below are T cell receptor beta chains from one sample, sequenced in a study of tumor-infiltrating lymphocytes in primary liver carcinoma. TCRdb reprocessed the multiplex PCR reads with MiXCR, giving one entry per CDR3 protein. The top ten clones hold about 70% of a sample with more than 150,000 distinct CDR3 sequences, approximately 60% of them seen once. The sequenced material came from peripheral blood. The receptors come from a man in his forties with primary liver carcinoma and hepatitis B virus infection. Both conserved end residues are part of each CDR3. The D gene is left open where the match is weak. Clone size is stated in some rows and not others, as once, few, many or a class when expanded.

j_gene,abundance,d_gene,v_gene,CDR3nt,CDR3aa
TRBJ2-7,few,NA,TRBV5-6,TGTGCCAGCAGCTTGGTCGCGACTAGCTCCTACGAGCAGTACTTC,CASSLVATSSYEQYF
TRBJ2-3,NA,TRBD1,TRBV7-9,TGTGCCAGCAACTTAATTTCGGGACAGGGCACAGATACGCAGTATTTT,CASNLISGQGTDTQYF
TRBJ1-1,NA,NA,TRBV12-3/TRBV12-4,TGTGCCAGCAGATCCGGGACACTCAACACTGAAGCTTTCTTT,CASRSGTLNTEAFF
TRBJ2-6,NA,NA,TRBV21-1,TGTGCCAGCAGCAAATCCTGGGACAGGGGACCTGGGGCCAACGTCCTGACTTTC,CASSKSWDRGPGANVLTF
TRBJ2-1,NA,NA,TRBV29-1,TGCAGCGTTAGTGGAGGGCCCACTGAGTACTTCTTC,CSVSGGPTEYFF
TRBJ2-7,NA,NA,TRBV11-2,TGTGCCAGCAGCTTAGGCGGCTCTTCCTACGGGCAGTACTTC,CASSLGGSSYGQYF
TRBJ2-5,many,NA,TRBV4-1,TGCGCCAGCAGCCAAGATCCCAAGAAGACCCAGTACTTC,CASSQDPKKTQYF
TRBJ2-5,few,NA,TRBV5-8,TGTGCCAGCAGCTTGGAGGGGCGGGCCCAAGAGACCCAGTACTTC,CASSLEGRAQETQYF
TRBJ2-1,NA,TRBD1,TRBV5-4,TGTGCCAGCAGCTCGGCGTGGAACGCGACAGGGAAGCTGTTCTTC,CASSSAWNATGKLFF
TRBJ2-5,once,TRBD2,TRBV10-1,TGCGCCAGCAGTCGGACTAGCAGTGGGACCCAGTACTTC,CASSRTSSGTQYF
TRBJ2-7,few,NA,TRBV4-1,TGCGCCAGCAGACCACCTATGAGGGTGGTCGGCCACGAGCAGTACTTC,CASRPPMRVVGHEQYF
TRBJ2-1,NA,NA,TRBV4-1,TGCGCCAGCAGCCAGATAATAGGGCTGAATGAGCAGTCCTTC,CASSQIIGLNEQSF
TRBJ1-5,NA,TRBD1,TRBV30,TGTGCCTGGAGTACTGACAGGGGAGGCAATCAGCCCCAGCATTTT,CAWSTDRGGNQPQHF
TRBJ1-5,NA,NA,TRBV11-2,TGTGCCAGCAGCTCCCTAGCCCTTAGATCAGATAGGCAGCATTTT,CASSSLALRSDRQHF
TRBJ2-1,NA,NA,TRBV2,TGTGCCAGCAGTCGTAGAAGCAATGAGCAGTTCTTC,CASSRRSNEQFF
TRBJ1-1,NA,NA,TRBV11-1,TGTGCCAACAGCTTTAGTGTGGGGGTCGACGCTTTCTTT,CANSFSVGVDAFF
TRBJ2-5,NA,NA,TRBV6-1,TGTGCCAGCGGGGGCGGTTTGGGATACCAAGAGACCCAGTACTTC,CASGGGLGYQETQYF
TRBJ2-4,NA,NA,TRBV5-1,TGCGCCAGCAGCTTGGGGAGTCTAGAAAACATTCAGTACTTC,CASSLGSLENIQYF
TRBJ2-5,many,TRBD1,TRBV11-2,TGTGCCAGCAGCTTAAGGGGCCCCGGACAGGCACAAGAGACCCAGTACTTC,CASSLRGPGQAQETQYF
TRBJ2-1,NA,NA,TRBV5-6,TGTGCCAGCAGCTTTGAGACGGTACTGAACAATGAGCAGTTCTTC,CASSFETVLNNEQFF
TRBJ2-3,NA,NA,TRBV6-5,TGTGCCTGCATGAAGCCAGATACGCAGTATTTT,CACMKPDTQYF
TRBJ1-6,NA,NA,TRBV6-1,TGTGCCAGCAGTGAAATAGTAACGGGTTATAATTCACCCCTCCACTTT,CASSEIVTGYNSPLHF
TRBJ2-7,many,TRBD1,TRBV10-1,TGCGCCAGCAGTGGGACAGGCGCCTCCTACGAGCAGTACTTC,CASSGTGASYEQYF
TRBJ2-1,NA,NA,TRBV11-2,TGTGCCAGCAACCCAGCCCCGGGGCTAGCGCACTACAATGAGCAGTTCTTC,CASNPAPGLAHYNEQFF
TRBJ2-7,NA,TRBD1,TRBV11-2,TGTGCCGGCACCAGACAGGGAGCCTACGAGCAGTACTTC,CAGTRQGAYEQYF
TRBJ1-1,NA,NA,TRBV29-1,TGCAGCGCAGGACACTTGAACACTGAAGCTATATTT,CSAGHLNTEAIF
TRBJ2-1,many,TRBD2,TRBV11-2,TGTGCCAGCAGCCCTGAGCGGGAGTCCTACAATGAGCAGTTCTTC,CASSPERESYNEQFF
TRBJ2-7,NA,TRBD2,TRBV7-8,TGTGCCAGCAGCTTCCAAGGACTAGTTGGCGGCGAGCAGTACTTC,CASSFQGLVGGEQYF
TRBJ2-5,few,TRBD2,TRBV6-5,TGTGCCAGCACCCGGGTGGGCGGGAGAATTTCAGGAGAGACCCAGTACTTC,CASTRVGGRISGETQYF
TRBJ1-1,NA,TRBD1,TRBV11-2,TGTGCCATCAGCTTGGGGACAGGGGGCCACACTGAAGCTTTCTTT,CAISLGTGGHTEAFF
TRBJ2-1,NA,TRBD2,TRBV12-3/TRBV12-4,TGTGCCAGCAGCGGCGGGACTAGCGGGAGCCACAATGAGCAGTTCTTC,CASSGGTSGSHNEQFF
TRBJ2-1,many,TRBD2,TRBV11-2,TGTGCCAGCAGCTCTCGCCCCGGGACTAGCTTTTACAATGAGCAGTTCTTC,CASSSRPGTSFYNEQFF
TRBJ2-6,few,NA,TRBV4-1,TGCGCCAGCAGAGATATGTTTATCGAGCCCCGTCCTGGGGCCAACGTCCTGACTTTC,CASRDMFIEPRPGANVLTF
TRBJ1-2,few,TRBD1,TRBV6-5,TGTGCCAGTAAAGAACCGACAGGGAATGGCTACACCTTC,CASKEPTGNGYTF
TRBJ1-2,few,NA,TRBV4-2,TGTGCCAGCAGCCAAGGGAAGGACAGCCACTATGGCTACACCTTC,CASSQGKDSHYGYTF
TRBJ2-3,NA,NA,TRBV7-3,TGTGCCAGCAGCTCCCTTAGCGGAGATACGCAGTATTTT,CASSSLSGDTQYF
TRBJ2-7,NA,TRBD1,TRBV5-1,TGCGCCAGCAGCTTTATGGGACAGGGCCACGAGCAGTACTTC,CASSFMGQGHEQYF
TRBJ2-7,NA,NA,TRBV11-2,TGTACCAGCGGCTTAGTTCTAACAGGCCTCTACGAGCAGTACTTC,CTSGLVLTGLYEQYF
TRBJ1-1,NA,NA,TRBV28,TGTGCCAGTTCCTTAGGACGAGCAAGGGAAACTGAAGCTTTCTTT,CASSLGRARETEAFF
TRBJ2-7,once,NA,TRBV5-1,TGCGCCAGCAGGGACGGAGCCTCCTACGAGCAGTACTTC,CASRDGASYEQYF
TRBJ1-2,NA,NA,TRBV7-9,TGTGCCAGCAGCTTAAATAGGGGAATCTATGGCTACACCTTC,CASSLNRGIYGYTF
TRBJ2-2,NA,TRBD2,TRBV4-1,TGCGCCAGCAGCCCCACGGGACTAGCCCCCGGGGAGCTGTTTTTT,CASSPTGLAPGELFF
TRBJ2-7,NA,TRBD1,TRBV6-6,TGTGCCAGCAGTTACGGGACAGGGAACGAGCAGTACTTC,CASSYGTGNEQYF
TRBJ2-5,NA,NA,TRBV5-4,TGTCCCAGCAGCTTTGGGAGTAGTCTCCCTCAAGAGACCCAGTACTTC,CPSSFGSSLPQETQYF
TRBJ1-4,NA,NA,TRBV4-1,TGCGCCAGCAGCCAGCGCCAAGCAACTAATGAAAAACTGTTTTTT,CASSQRQATNEKLFF
TRBJ1-5,few,NA,TRBV6-2/TRBV6-3,TGTGCCAGCAGCTTAGACGAGCATCAGCCCCAGCATTTT,CASSLDEHQPQHF
TRBJ1-2,few,NA,TRBV14,TGTGCCAGCAGCCAAGTACCAGGGGTGTACACCTTC,CASSQVPGVYTF
TRBJ2-1,NA,TRBD2,TRBV29-1,TGCAGCGTTGATGACCCCAGCGGGGGGTCCTACAATGAGCAGTTCTTC,CSVDDPSGGSYNEQFF
TRBJ2-6,many,NA,TRBV6-1,TGTGCCAGCAGTGCGAGAGGGGGGGCCAACGTCCTGACTTTC,CASSARGGANVLTF
TRBJ2-7,once,NA,TRBV6-6,TGTGCCAGCAGTTACGTTACGGGGTACGAGAAGTACTTC,CASSYVTGYEKYF
TRBJ2-5,few,TRBD2,TRBV6-5,TGTGCCAGCAGCACCGGATTACCCGGGACTAGCACCCAGTACTTC,CASSTGLPGTSTQYF
TRBJ1-2,NA,NA,TRBV5-4,TGTGCCAGCAGCCCCGGGGGGGGAGCTTTAAACTATGGCTACACCTTC,CASSPGGGALNYGYTF
TRBJ2-2,NA,NA,TRBV6-2/TRBV6-3,TGTACCAGCAGTTACAACCCGGCGGATACGAACACCGGGGAGCTGTTTTTT,CTSSYNPADTNTGELFF
TRBJ1-2,NA,NA,TRBV5-1,TGCGCCAGCAGCCTCGGGATAGACCATGGCTACACCTTC,CASSLGIDHGYTF
TRBJ2-1,many,NA,TRBV6-2/TRBV6-3,TGTGCCAGCAGTTACCCTCTTTCCAGGGAGGATGAGCAGTTCTTC,CASSYPLSREDEQFF